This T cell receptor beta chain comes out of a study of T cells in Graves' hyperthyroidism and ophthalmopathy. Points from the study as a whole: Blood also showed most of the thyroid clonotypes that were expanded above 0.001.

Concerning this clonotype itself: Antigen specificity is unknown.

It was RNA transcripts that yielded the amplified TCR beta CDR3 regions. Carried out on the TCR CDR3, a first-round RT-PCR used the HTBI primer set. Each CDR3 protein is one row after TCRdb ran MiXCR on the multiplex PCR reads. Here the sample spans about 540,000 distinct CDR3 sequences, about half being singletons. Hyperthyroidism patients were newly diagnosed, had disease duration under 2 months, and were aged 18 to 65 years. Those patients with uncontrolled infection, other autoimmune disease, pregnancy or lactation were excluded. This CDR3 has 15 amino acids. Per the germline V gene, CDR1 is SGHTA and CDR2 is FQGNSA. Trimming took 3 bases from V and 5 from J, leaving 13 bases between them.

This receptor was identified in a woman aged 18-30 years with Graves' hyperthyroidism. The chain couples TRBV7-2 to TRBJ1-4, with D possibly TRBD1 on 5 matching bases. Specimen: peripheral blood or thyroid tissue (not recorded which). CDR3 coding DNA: TGTGCCAGCAGCTTTACTAGCGGGGGGAATGAAAAACTGTTTTTT. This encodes CASSFTSGGNEKLFF.